The 5 T cell receptor beta chains listed next were all sequenced from one sample in a study of cytomegalovirus exposure and HLA in healthy donors. PCR involved 60 Vbeta and 13 Jbeta primers. Method: immunoSEQ multiplex PCR; TCRdb's copy keeps in-frame clones and lacks some. Seen here are a few hundred thousand clones, approximately 83% observed once, and the top ten hold roughly 1.5%. Sequences were obtained from PBMCs. The receptor set was obtained from a girl under 18 in good health and CMV-seronegative.

This clone has a handful of counts. J is TRBJ1-1 and V is TRBV5-6, with D possibly being TRBD1 (5 bases). This CDR3 region has 15 residues. Germline V gives CDR1 SGHDT, CDR2 YYEEEE. Between the trimmed V and J ends, which lost 3 bases and 3 bases, there was a span of 15 bases. In DNA form, the CDR3 reads TGTGCCAGCAGCTGGGGGGACTACGGGTACACTGAAGCTTTCTTT. Its protein is CASSWGDYGYTEAFF.

This chain joins TRBV7-2 and TRBJ2-2, with 14 nucleotides matching TRBD2. This CDR3 is 17 amino acids long. V was clipped by 1 base and J by 9 bases; unmatched bases: 7. The germline V gene has CDR1 SGHTA and CDR2 FQGNSA. CDR3 coding DNA: TGTGCCAGCAGCTTAGTTGGGACTAGCGGGGGCCGTCGGGAGCTGTTTTTT. The encoded protein is CASSLVGTSGGRRELFF.

The chain combines TRBV27 with TRBJ1-2; possibly TRBD1 for D (5 bases). The CDR3 covers 14 residues. The germline V gene encodes CDR1 MNHEY and CDR2 SMNVEV (reference sequence). V gave up 3 bases and J gave up 8 bases, with 16 bases separating them. As DNA, the CDR3 is TGTGCCAGCAGTTTGTTCCCAGACAGAACCGGCTACACCTTC. Translated, it gives CASSLFPDRTGYTF.

About this clone itself: The junction does not match germline at one end; this may be a read error. The gene calls are TRBV7-7 and TRBJ2-2; D might be TRBD1 (5 bases). Germline V CDR1 and CDR2: SSHAT, FNYEAQ (reference sequence). There are 13 residues in the CDR3. This CDR3 is CASSAQGAGELFF. CDR3 in DNA: TGTGCTAGCAGCGCCCAGGGTGCCGGGGAGCTGTTTTTT.

The chain recombines TRBV28 with TRBJ1-5; D is perhaps TRBD1 (5 bases). Looked up from germline, CDR1 is MDHEN and CDR2 is SYDVKM. The CDR3 is 14 residues long. Trimming cost V 5 bases and J 3 bases, with 11 bases left between them. Here the CDR3 reads CASSPGGFNQPQHF. The DNA for the CDR3 is TGTGCCAGCAGTCCCGGGGGGTTCAATCAGCCCCAGCATTTT.